The 5 T cell receptor beta chains in this list originate from one sample, sequenced in a study of shared clonotypes between healthy human individuals. Profiled with immunoSEQ multiplex PCR; TCRdb holds only in-frame clones, not every one. The sample holds roughly 700,000 clones; about 74% are singletons and the top ten take over 1.5%. Sequencing was carried out using memory CD4+ T cells sorted from blood. Subset: CD45RA-negative fraction. The receptors stem from a woman in her twenties or thirties in good health.

The chain joins TRBV29-1 to TRBJ2-5; D tentatively fits TRBD1 or TRBD2 (5 bases each). Per the germline V gene, CDR1 is SQVTM and CDR2 is ANQGSEA. Trimming removed 2 bases from V and 5 bases from J, with 12 bases in between. The CDR3 runs to 13 residues. This chain's CDR3 is CSVETDRDETQYF. CDR3 nucleotides: TGCAGCGTTGAAACGGATAGGGACGAGACCCAGTACTTC.

The J gene is TRBJ2-2, the V gene TRBV15; 10 bases are a match to TRBD2. Trimming took 4 bases from V and 2 from J; bases not matched to a gene: 4. This CDR3 is built from 16 residues. Germline V CDR1 and CDR2: LNHNV, YYDKDF (reference sequence). The CDR3 loop reads CATSIGLADNTGELFF. The CDR3 DNA follows: TGTGCCACCAGCATAGGACTAGCGGATAACACCGGGGAGCTGTTTTTT.

The CDR3 is CASSRQVYQPQHF. CDR3 nucleotides: TGTGCCAGTAGTCGCCAGGTATATCAGCCCCAGCATTTT. This chain links TRBV19 with TRBJ1-5; unclear D gene. The ends were cut back, 5 bases at V and 5 bases at J, with 10 bases in the middle. The V gene's germline CDR1 is LNHDA and CDR2 SQIVND (reference sequence). The length of the CDR3 is 13 residues.

This clone was recorded at least ten times. The V call is TRBV28, the J call TRBJ1-5; D remains ambiguous. Germline assignment: CDR1 MDHEN and CDR2 SYDVKM. The CDR3 totals 12 residues. V gave up 7 bases and J gave up 4 bases, with 8 bases separating them. CDR3 in amino acids: CASTNGNQPQHF. The DNA of the CDR3 is TGTGCCAGCACCAATGGTAATCAGCCCCAGCATTTT.

This clone occurred once. This chain joins TRBV7-2 and TRBJ1-2; the match to TRBD1 covers 8 bases. With V trimmed by 5 bases and J by 4 bases, 9 bases remained unmatched. The CDR3 loop spans 15 amino acids. Per the germline V gene, CDR1 is SGHTA and CDR2 is FQGNSA. The CDR3 region is CASSPLDRVVYGYTF. For the CDR3, the DNA is TGTGCCAGCAGCCCATTGGACAGGGTTGTCTATGGCTACACCTTC.